This paragraph covers one T cell receptor beta chain sequence. Its antigen is currently unknown. Both TCR beta VDJ combination and CDR3 sequence profiling were carried out. Genomic DNA was the template for this profiling. TCRdb recomputed calls from the reads with MiXCR, one row per CDR3 protein. The sample gives over 250,000 distinct CDR3 sequences, roughly 53% of which show up once; under 1.5% is in the top ten. The sample comes from a study of CD8+CD57+ T cells in acquired aplastic anemia. Per the germline V gene, CDR1 is MNHEY and CDR2 is SVGAGI. V lost 5 bases to trimming and J lost 4 bases, with 18 bases between them. The CDR3 length is 15 residues. Sequencing was done on patients that had shown CD8+CD57+ cell expansion by flow cytometry. Findings and limits, study-wide: In common between the patients and the controls were approximately 28 CD8+ CDR3 sequences.

The TCR originated in a human donor with aplastic anemia. The source material was sorted CD4+, CD8+, or CD8+CD57+ T cells (not recorded which) from PBMCs. V gene TRBV6-5 combines with J gene TRBJ2-7; TRBD1 might be the D (6 bases). CDR3 nucleotides: TGTGCCAGCAGTCCCCTGGGGGCAATGTCGTACGAGCAGTACTTC. Amino acids: CASSPLGAMSYEQYF.